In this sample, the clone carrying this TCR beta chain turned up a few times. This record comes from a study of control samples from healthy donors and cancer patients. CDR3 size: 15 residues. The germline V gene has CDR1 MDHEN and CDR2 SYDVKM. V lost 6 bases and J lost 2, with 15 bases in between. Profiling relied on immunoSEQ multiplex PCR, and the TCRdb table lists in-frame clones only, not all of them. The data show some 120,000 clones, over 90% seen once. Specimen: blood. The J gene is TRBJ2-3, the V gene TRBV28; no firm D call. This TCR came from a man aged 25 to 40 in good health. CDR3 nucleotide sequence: TGTGCCAGCAGCCACCAGGATCGCATCACAGATACGCAGTATTTT. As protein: CASSHQDRITDTQYF.